This T cell receptor (beta chain) was profiled in a study of cytomegalovirus exposure and HLA in healthy donors. In the study overall: HLA-typed donors were the source of approximately 88 million unique TCRs held in an early data release. Broader study findings: Association with HLA alleles at 0.05 false discovery rate was found for 16,951 TCR beta sequences in a later analysis. A later analysis appeared to link common viral pathogens to several of the most significant clusters. Earlier analysis looked at TCR beta V segments, and most were productive about 90% or about 30% of the time.

Trimming stripped 3 bases from V and 9 bases from J, with 14 bases between. Germline V lookup: CDR1 PRHDT, CDR2 FYEKMQ (reference sequence). This CDR3 region has 13 residues. 13 Jbeta primers and 60 Vbeta primers were used for the PCR. The repertoire was sequenced with immunoSEQ multiplex PCR; TCRdb's copy has only in-frame clones and lacks some. The sample holds fewer than 300,000 clones; about 80% are singletons and the top ten take roughly 0.3%. The sample holds one count of this clone. Its antigen is still unknown. Source material: PBMCs. The rearrangement links TRBV13 to TRBJ2-5; D is possibly TRBD1 (7 bases). The sequence was obtained from a girl aged 2-10 years in good health and CMV-seronegative. The CDR3: CASSLFQGEAQYF. DNA for the CDR3: TGTGCCAGCAGCTTGTTTCAGGGGGAGGCCCAGTACTTC.